This T cell receptor beta chain derives from a study of T-cell memory formation after mild COVID-19 (dated by TCRdb to about 2021). Broadly, across the study: TCR sequence clusters from the two donors were found to be largely donor specific. In a couple of donors, T-cell clones that expanded and contracted after mild COVID-19 were followed by sequencing TCRalpha and TCRbeta repertoires longitudinally. The cohort was made up of two young adult volunteers, one female and one male, who were previously healthy. What the study reported, not specific to this receptor: The second-wave clones that peaked on day 37 were not confirmed to be SARS-CoV-2 specific. The study included only a couple of mild cases, and larger cohorts that include severe cases with pre-infection samples were judged to be necessary. Some responding clones were found in pre-infection memory, which suggests that pre-existing cross-reactive memory T cells took part in the SARS-CoV-2 response. Clones that contracted from day 15 to 85 showed balanced CD4/CD8 phenotypes, whereas a second wave of clones that expanded from day 15 to 37 leaned towards CD4+. Contracting CD4+ clones were found mainly in CM and EM memory subsets, while CD8+ clones were enriched in EMRA.

Ficoll-Paque density gradient centrifugation was the method used to isolate PBMCs. From cysteine to phenylalanine, the CDR3 is 14 amino acids long. Left in the record is the CDR3 DNA by itself, 42 bases read in frame from the first base. As encoded in the germline V gene, CDR1 is SGHDT while CDR2 is YYEEEE. Ends trimmed: V by 1 base, J by 4 bases; bases unmatched to a gene: 3. The sequencer was an Illumina NovaSeq 6000. cDNA libraries for TCRalpha and TCRbeta were prepared by 5'RACE using constant-segment primers, with sample barcodes and unique molecular identifiers added. Trizol reagent was used to extract RNA from every sample. Amplification of the libraries took two PCR steps, and the second step added a second sample barcode plus Illumina TruSeq adapters. Libraries were sequenced on an Illumina NovaSeq with 2 x 150 bp paired-end reads. From the authors' description of their analysis: With migec v1.2.7, reads were demultiplexed and then collapsed into UMI-guided consensus sequences. With mixcr v2.1.11, UMI consensuses were aligned to TRA and TRB V and J templates and assembled into clonotypes. Expanded or contracted clonotypes were those called significant by both edgeR and NoisET, with noise models trained on biological replicates. For edgeR calls, a false discovery rate-adjusted p below 0.01 and a log2 fold-change threshold of 1 were applied. As an exploratory analysis of dynamics, PCA with hierarchical clustering was applied to max-normalized trajectories of the 1000 most abundant clonotypes. Separately sequenced CD4+ and CD8+ repertoires were used to assign the CD4 or CD8 phenotype of responding clones. Using fastp at Q25 and MiXCR, TCRdb reprocessed the public reads and kept productive beta chains. Here each entry gathers all rows of one CDR3 protein and keeps the most common genes and DNA. Here the V and J calls rest on TCRdb's processing, not on the authors' analysis. This sample comprises some 350,000 distinct CDR3 sequences, 13% of them detected only once. Clones ranked in the top ten supply 20% to 25% of the sample.

This clonotype occurred a few times. It has no known antigen specificity. Nothing much larger sits one base from this clone, and base qualities are not available. The chain uses TRBV5-6 and TRBJ2-5, with TRBD1 matching 8 junction bases. Sequenced sample: PBMCs or a T cell subset sorted from them (not recorded which). This TCR was sampled from a man aged 18 to 30 who had mild COVID-19 (a few samples of this study predate the infection). The sample titles of this study are shuffled in the database, so cell type and time point are left out; the donor was told from shared clones. The CDR3 has the sequence CASSLIRGRETQYF. In nucleotide form, the sequence is TGTGCCAGCAGCTTGATCAGGGGGCGAGAGACCCAGTACTTC. The full variable domain, completed from the reference TRBV5-6 and TRBJ2-5 proteins outside the CDR3, reads DAGVTQSPTHLIKTRGQQVTLRCSPKSGHDTVSWYQQALGQGPQFIFQYYEEEERQRGNFPDRFSGHQFPNYSSELNVNALLLGDSALYLCASSLIRGRETQYFGPGTRLLVL.